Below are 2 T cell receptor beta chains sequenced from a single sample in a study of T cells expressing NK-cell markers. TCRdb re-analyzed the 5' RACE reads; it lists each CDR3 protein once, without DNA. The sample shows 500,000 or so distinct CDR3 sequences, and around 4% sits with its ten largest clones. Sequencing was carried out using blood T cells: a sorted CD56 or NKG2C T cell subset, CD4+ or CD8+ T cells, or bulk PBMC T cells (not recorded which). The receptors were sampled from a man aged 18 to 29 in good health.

Here the CDR3 reads CASRLGQYYEQYF. J is TRBJ2-7 and V is TRBV6-1; the TCRdb call, TRBD1, lacks DNA for checking. From germline, CDR1 is MNHNS and CDR2 SASEGT. The CDR3 has 13 amino acids.

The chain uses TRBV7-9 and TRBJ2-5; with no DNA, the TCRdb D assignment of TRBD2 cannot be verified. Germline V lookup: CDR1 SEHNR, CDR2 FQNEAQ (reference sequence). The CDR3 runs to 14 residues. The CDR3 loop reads CASSLKEGRETQYF.